This TCR beta chain was sequenced for a study of blood T cell repertoires in COVID-19. Background on the study: Specimens from acute and convalescent COVID-19 originated in the United States, Italy and Spain. PBMCs, B-cell-depleted T cells, or T cells were the source of the cDNA or gDNA that made up the material.

Germline V lookup: CDR1 SGHDN, CDR2 FVKESK. The CDR3 runs 14 residues. Trimming took off 7 bases at V and 0 bases at J, with 11 bases between the two ends. Under the authors' procedure: Amplification of reference gene primers provided the estimated nucleated cell counts. The data were produced by immunoSEQ multiplex PCR, yet TCRdb's version contains in-frame clones alone and is incomplete. That table supplies the V and J calls and clone size; D and trimming were determined from the DNA. This sample has approximately 250,000 clones, with around 86% found just once. This TCR was sampled from a man aged 40-55 years with active or convalescent COVID-19. This sequence joins TRBV14 and TRBJ2-3; perhaps TRBD2 as D (5 bases). Material: peripheral blood. CDR3 protein: CASKARASTDTQYF. The CDR3 coding sequence is TGTGCCAGCAAGGCGCGGGCCAGCACAGATACGCAGTATTTT.